This T cell receptor beta chain was retrieved from a study of T cells in Graves' hyperthyroidism and ophthalmopathy (dated by TCRdb to about 2019). Broadly, across the study: Peripheral blood was sampled at the time of initial diagnosis, prior to any treatment. TCR V-J signatures able to tell the groups apart were searched for in a discovery cohort of approximately 95 patients, of whom more than 40 had Graves' ophthalmopathy and 57 had stable Graves' hyperthyroidism. Prospective prediction of ophthalmopathy was tested in an independent validation cohort consisting of fewer than 20 hyperthyroidism patients and 15 or so patients who later progressed to ophthalmopathy. The 85 to 100 discovery patients were divided at random into training and test sets in a 7:3 ratio. The study also compared thyroid tissue and blood T-cell repertoires from five or six Graves' hyperthyroidism patients. After sampling, hyperthyroidism patients received methimazole starting at 30 mg daily, and ophthalmopathy patients received high-dose intravenous methylprednisolone. The paper describes TCR Vbeta CDR3 sequencing of 120 to 150 peripheral blood samples, made up of about 41 ophthalmopathy patients, more than 70 hyperthyroidism patients and 17 progressor patients.

This clonotype has at least ten counts. This receptor's antigen is unknown. Within one base of it there is no much larger clone, and no base qualities were kept. In the ophthalmopathy patients, disease was moderately to severely active, with a Clinical Activity Score of 3 or more, a NOSPECS grade of 4 or more, and a duration of less than 3 months. Exclusion was applied to patients with uncontrolled infections, other autoimmune diseases, pregnancy or lactation. Diagnoses relied on clinical symptoms, serum thyroxine and TRAb, thyroid ultrasound and orbital computed tomography. PBMCs were separated from about 10 ml of fresh peripheral blood using Ficoll-Paque density gradient centrifugation. Total RNA was extracted using Trizol reagent, and RNA quality was assessed on an Agilent 2100 Bioanalyzer. TCR beta CDR3 regions were amplified from RNA transcripts. The TCR CDR3 was subjected to a first round of RT-PCR using the HTBI primer set and the Qiagen OneStep RT-PCR kit. Libraries were constructed in a second round of multiplex PCR, after which size selection and purification were performed. Paired-end sequencing of the libraries was performed with 100 bp reads on an Illumina HiSeq2000. The source study handled its data this way. SOAPnuke was used to process the raw data, removing reads that contained adapters or uncalled bases, had a mean Phred below 15, or lacked an exact match to the constant primer or identifier. High-quality paired reads were merged using COPE v1.2.5, and each unique nucleotide sequence was defined as a clonotype. MiTCR v1.1 was used to align clonotypes to the IMGT TRBV, TRBD and TRBJ reference segments. Only V-J combinations with frequency above 0.0001, covering about 99% of repertoires, were analysed. The TCS score was defined as the ratio of F50 (clonal expansion) to E x V (chaos), calculated using BLOSUM62-based TCRdist between CDR3 peptides within each V-J. Welch's t-statistics and random forest reduced just over 500 V-J features to roughly 13, which were used in a naive Bayes classifier (R e1071). TCRdb reworked the public reads: Q25 trimming with fastp, MiXCR clone assembly, productive beta chains retained. Rows with a matching CDR3 protein are joined into one entry that keeps the most common DNA and genes. TCRdb's processing, not the authors' own work, is the source of the V and J calls. A total of almost 350,000 distinct CDR3 sequences appear in this sample, about a sixth of them only once. About 14% of the sample goes to the ten largest clones.

Broader findings and caveats from the paper: Most expanded thyroid clonotypes (frequency above 0.001) were also found in blood, which suggests that blood repertoires may mirror thyroid immune responses. A model built on a 13 V-J signature distinguished ophthalmopathy from stable hyperthyroidism, reaching 87.88% sensitivity and approximately 81% specificity in cross-validation and 80%/75% in testing. No statistical method was used to set the sample size in advance, and investigators knew the group allocation. In validation, the model predicted progression to ophthalmopathy with roughly 66% sensitivity and 72% to 85% specificity, a median of 6.5 months before onset.

The receptor comes from a woman between 35 and 50 years old with Graves' ophthalmopathy. Source material: blood.

The CDR3 here reads CATASGSQLRTQYF. Read as DNA, the sequence is TGTGCCACCGCTTCCGGTAGCCAACTCAGGACCCAGTACTTC. Recombination joined TRBV24-1 with TRBJ2-5; no D gene can be assigned with confidence. V sheds 9 bases and J sheds 7 bases, leaving 20 bases between their ends. In the germline V gene, CDR1 corresponds to KGHDR and CDR2 to SFDVKD. Taken from cysteine to phenylalanine, the CDR3 has 14 residues. CDR3 DNA only is kept here, 42 bases in frame from base 1.